This T cell receptor (beta chain) was captured by sequencing in a study of a mutant IDH1 vaccine in newly diagnosed glioma. Overall study context: Radiotherapy alone preceded vaccination by 4-6 weeks; alternatively, vaccination started with temozolomide cycles.

The time point here: week 47, end of study. With topical imiquimod, each dose of the vaccine consisted of 300 ug of mutant IDH1 20-mer peptide. New IDH1-mutant, ATRX-lost WHO grade 3 or 4 astrocytomas occurred in donors. Findings and caveats of the study: Induction of immune responses by the vaccine occurred in roughly 93% of patients.

This CDR3 spans 15 amino acids. V was pared by 4 bases and J by 2 bases, with 7 bases of the junction left unmatched. Looked up from germline, CDR1 is SNHLY and CDR2 is FYNNEI. Here immunoSEQ multiplex PCR was the method, and the copy in TCRdb shows in-frame clones only, minus some. Of more than 35,000 clones listed, about 81% were seen once; the top ten hold roughly 10%. Notes on this clone: Antigen: not known.

The TCR comes from a middle-aged man with glioma. Sequenced material: PBMCs, taken from a glioma patient whose treatment included an IDH1 peptide vaccine. The rearrangement links TRBV2 to TRBJ2-5; TRBD2 agrees at 7 bases. CDR3 nucleotides: TGTGCCAGCAGTGGCCCTAGCGGAATACAAGAGACCCAGTACTTC. It translates to CASSGPSGIQETQYF.